The next 18 T cell receptor beta chains were all read from a single sample in a study of cytomegalovirus exposure and HLA in healthy donors. Vbeta (60) and Jbeta (13) primers were used in the PCR. Clones were sequenced by immunoSEQ multiplex PCR, and TCRdb holds only the in-frame ones, with some missing. The sample has around 88,000 clones, 78% seen once; the top ten hold about 4%. Sample: PBMCs. These receptors came from a woman in her thirties or forties in good health and CMV-seropositive.

The chain joins TRBV28 to TRBJ1-2; D perhaps matches TRBD1 (6 bases). The CDR3 has 14 residues. The germline CDR1 and CDR2 sequences are MDHEN and SYDVKM. V was clipped by 6 bases and J by 7 bases, with 18 bases between them. The DNA of the CDR3 is TGTGCCAGCAGCCTGGATGGGGAAGGGGGTGGCTACACCTTC. Translating it yields CASSLDGEGGGYTF.

This clone showed up just once. V gene TRBV5-1 combines with J gene TRBJ1-2; no clear D gene. Germline loops: CDR1 SGHRS, CDR2 YFSETQ. The CDR3 extends over 12 amino acids. Trimming left V 2 bases short and J 8 bases short, with 10 bases between. Here the CDR3 reads CASSLDTRGYTF. CDR3 DNA: TGCGCCAGCAGCTTAGATACTAGGGGCTACACCTTC.

V is TRBV15 and J is TRBJ2-5, with 9 bases fitting TRBD1. Germline V gene sequence: CDR1 LNHNV, CDR2 YYDKDF (reference sequence). The CDR3 loop spans 15 amino acids. V was clipped by 4 bases and J by 5 bases; unmatched bases: 8. CDR3 in DNA: TGTGCCACCAGCATAGGACAGGGGAGGTACGAGACCCAGTACTTC. Amino acids: CATSIGQGRYETQYF.

The chain uses TRBV27 and TRBJ1-3; D is perhaps TRBD1 (5 bases). This CDR3 is built from 15 residues. CDR1 is MNHEY, CDR2 SMNVEV, per germline (reference sequence). V dropped 0 bases and J dropped 2 bases, with 8 bases sitting between them. This CDR3 reads CASSLSVRAGNTIYF. The DNA of the CDR3 is TGTGCCAGCAGTTTATCGGTCAGGGCTGGAAACACCATATATTTT.

The V gene is TRBV14, the J gene TRBJ2-1; 7 bases are a match to TRBD2. V was pared by 0 bases and J by 2 bases, with 4 bases of the junction left unmatched. Germline-derived CDR1 and CDR2 are SGHDN and FVKESK. The CDR3 runs 16 residues. The CDR3 bases are TGTGCCAGCAGCCAAGACCCTAGCGGCACCTACAATGAGCAGTTCTTC. It translates to CASSQDPSGTYNEQFF.

The sample holds a few counts of this clone. CDR3 amino acids: CASSLGTTVWSYNEQFF. The CDR3 DNA is TGTGCCAGCAGCTTGGGGACTACCGTTTGGTCCTACAATGAGCAGTTCTTC. The V gene is TRBV5-8, the J gene TRBJ2-1; a weak D match, TRBD2 (6 bases). Germline CDR1 is SGHTS and CDR2 is YDEGEE. This CDR3 contains 17 residues. Trimming pared 0 bases from V and 1 base from J, leaving 14 bases between. Full variable domain (remainder filled in from reference TRBV5-8 and TRBJ2-1): EAGVTQSPTHLIKTRGQQATLRCSPISGHTSVYWYQQALGLGLQFLLWYDEGEERNRGNFPPRFSGRQFPNYSSELNVNALELEDSALYLCASSLGTTVWSYNEQFFGPGTRLTVL.

This clone was seen a few times. The chain carries TRBV11-2 and TRBJ2-1; D gene unclear. This CDR3 is built from 16 residues. Trimming removed 0 bases from V and 0 bases from J, with 9 bases in between. Germline-derived CDR1 and CDR2 are SGHAT and FQNNGV. The CDR3 is CASSLDGTRSYNEQFF. The CDR3, as DNA: TGTGCCAGCAGCTTAGATGGCACCCGCTCCTACAATGAGCAGTTCTTC.

The V call is TRBV5-1, the J call TRBJ1-3; D may be TRBD1 (6 bases). V was clipped by 4 bases and J by 4 bases, with 18 bases between them. The CDR3 totals 16 residues. Germline lookup yields CDR1 SGHRS and CDR2 YFSETQ. The CDR3 region is CASSRSSGDAGNTIYF. CDR3 DNA: TGCGCCAGCAGCCGATCCTCAGGGGACGCCGGAAACACCATATATTTT.

The rearrangement joins TRBV4-1 to TRBJ2-2; 7 bases align to TRBD1. This CDR3 is built from 15 residues. Germline lookup yields CDR1 MGHRA and CDR2 YSYEKL. Losses at the gene ends were 2 bases for V and 1 base for J; bases not matched to a gene: 1. CDR3: CASSQWTGNTGELFF. CDR3 DNA: TGCGCCAGCAGCCAATGGACAGGGAACACCGGGGAGCTGTTTTTT.

V gene TRBV19 combines with J gene TRBJ2-1; perhaps TRBD2 as D (6 bases). Trimming removed 5 bases from V and 3 bases from J, with 14 bases in between. Germline CDR1 reads LNHDA; CDR2 reads SQIVND (reference sequence). The CDR3 loop spans 15 amino acids. CDR3: CASSLGTVGYNEQFF. The DNA for the CDR3 is TGTGCCAGTAGTCTCGGGACTGTCGGCTACAATGAGCAGTTCTTC.

CDR3 in DNA: TGCGCCAGCAGCCAGCCGGGACAGGGGGGAAGGTATGGCTACACCTTC. As protein: CASSQPGQGGRYGYTF. The chain couples TRBV4-1 to TRBJ1-2; 11 nucleotides line up with TRBD1. The CDR3 is 16 amino acids. V dropped 3 bases and J dropped 5; count of bases not matched to a gene: 8. The germline V gene has CDR1 MGHRA and CDR2 YSYEKL.

This clone has more than one count but fewer than ten. The chain links TRBV5-6 to TRBJ1-1; 7 nucleotides agree with TRBD1. Germline-derived CDR1 and CDR2 are SGHDT and YYEEEE. The CDR3 consists of 15 residues. V was pared by 1 base and J by 2 bases, with 5 bases of the junction left unmatched. This chain's CDR3 is CASSLKPGGNTEAFF. CDR3 in DNA: TGTGCCAGCAGCTTGAAGCCAGGGGGTAACACTGAAGCTTTCTTT.

The V and J genes are TRBV6-6 and TRBJ2-7; TRBD1 matches 7 bases. The germline CDR1 and CDR2 sequences are MNHNY and SVGAGI (reference sequence). V shed 4 bases, J shed 9 bases, and the junction held 15 bases outside the gene matches. The CDR3 runs 15 residues. The CDR3 DNA sequence: TGTGCCAGCAGTTGGGATGACAGGGTGAGGGACGGGCAGTACTTC. As protein: CASSWDDRVRDGQYF.

This chain uses TRBV19 with TRBJ1-5; D is undetermined. Per germline, CDR1 LNHDA and CDR2 SQIVND (reference sequence). The CDR3 loop spans 16 amino acids. Trimming took off 5 bases at V and 3 bases at J, with 17 bases between the two ends. CDR3: CASSLALRVLNQPQHF. The CDR3 coding sequence is TGTGCCAGTAGTCTTGCACTACGGGTCCTCAATCAGCCCCAGCATTTT.

The rearrangement uses TRBV2 and TRBJ1-5; D is ambiguous. V was pared by 5 bases and J by 0 bases, with 17 bases between. This CDR3 comprises 17 residues. CDR1 and CDR2 from the germline V gene are SNHLY and FYNNEI. The CDR3 bases are TGTGCCAGCAGTCTCAAAGGCGGCTCATATAGCAATCAGCCCCAGCATTTT. It is translated as CASSLKGGSYSNQPQHF.

The rearrangement links TRBV2 to TRBJ2-3; 7 bases agree with TRBD2. Germline V lookup: CDR1 SNHLY, CDR2 FYNNEI. The CDR3 has 13 amino acids. V dropped 6 bases and J dropped 7; count of bases not matched to a gene: 7. This CDR3 is CASRAGGSYTQYF. CDR3 bases: TGTGCCAGCAGAGCAGGCGGGAGCTATACGCAGTATTTT.

The J gene is TRBJ1-4, the V gene TRBV2, with a weak D call TRBD1 (6 bases). V was clipped by 4 bases and J by 7 bases, with 10 bases between them. The CDR3 consists of 13 residues. Germline loops: CDR1 SNHLY, CDR2 FYNNEI. The CDR3 bases are TGTGCCAGCAGTGTGGGGGCTGGTGAAAAACTGTTTTTT. It is translated as CASSVGAGEKLFF.

This clone turned up a few times. This chain links TRBV7-8 with TRBJ2-3, with D uncertain. The CDR3 length is 15 residues. The germline CDR1 and CDR2 sequences are SGHVS and FQNEAQ. Trimming took off 1 base at V and 6 bases at J, with 14 bases between the two ends. As DNA, the CDR3 is TGTGCCAGCAGCTTAGGGGCAGGCGCTTCCGATACGCAGTATTTT. Translation gives CASSLGAGASDTQYF.